Listed below are T cell receptor beta chains from one sample, sequenced in a study of Ad26.COV2.S vaccination and SARS-CoV-2 variants. Assay: immunoSEQ multiplex PCR; the TCRdb copy retains only in-frame clones and omits some. The table includes 400,000 or so clones, approximately 90% detected once. The sequencing here drew on peripheral blood, taken in a trial of Ad26.COV2.S vaccine versus placebo. The receptors derive from a person aged 18-60 years who received the Ad26.COV2.S COVID-19 vaccine or a placebo. Both conserved end residues are part of each CDR3. Each record gives: D gene, V gene, clone size, J gene, CDR3 protein, CDR3 DNA. A D gene is named only where the DNA matches it firmly. The size entry is marked missing in some rows and otherwise reads once, few, many or a size class.

d_call: .; v_call: TRBV12-3/TRBV12-4; clone_size: .; j_call: TRBJ2-5; cdr3_aa: CASSPLRRETQYF; cdr3_nt: TGTGCCAGCAGTCCGTTGAGGAGGGAGACCCAGTACTTC
d_call: .; v_call: TRBV30; clone_size: .; j_call: TRBJ2-7; cdr3_aa: CAWSPPTYEQYF; cdr3_nt: TGTGCCTGGAGTCCCCCAACCTACGAGCAGTACTTC
d_call: TRBD1; v_call: TRBV10-3; clone_size: .; j_call: TRBJ1-2; cdr3_aa: CAISWDGQGIYGYTF; cdr3_nt: TGTGCCATCAGTTGGGACGGACAGGGCATCTATGGCTACACCTTC
d_call: TRBD1; v_call: TRBV7-2; clone_size: many; j_call: TRBJ1-1; cdr3_aa: CASRHRGLGTEAFF; cdr3_nt: TGTGCCAGCAGACACAGGGGGCTGGGGACTGAAGCTTTCTTT
d_call: TRBD1; v_call: TRBV4-3; clone_size: once; j_call: TRBJ2-5; cdr3_aa: CASSQDLSTGETQYF; cdr3_nt: TGCGCCAGCAGCCAAGATTTATCGACAGGGGAGACCCAGTACTTC
d_call: .; v_call: TRBV6-5; clone_size: .; j_call: TRBJ1-2; cdr3_aa: CASRRGKAGGYTF; cdr3_nt: TGTGCCAGCCGGCGGGGGAAAGCGGGTGGCTACACCTTC
d_call: .; v_call: TRBV5-1; clone_size: .; j_call: TRBJ1-1; cdr3_aa: CASSRREPGFGVDTEAFF; cdr3_nt: TGCGCCAGCAGCAGACGGGAGCCGGGCTTCGGAGTGGACACTGAAGCTTTCTTT
d_call: .; v_call: TRBV7-2; clone_size: .; j_call: TRBJ1-1; cdr3_aa: CASSPEFLRDTEAFF; cdr3_nt: TGTGCCAGCAGCCCGGAGTTCCTCCGGGACACTGAAGCTTTCTTT
d_call: .; v_call: TRBV5-1; clone_size: .; j_call: TRBJ2-3; cdr3_aa: CASSLGTSNTDTQYF; cdr3_nt: TGCGCCAGCAGCTTAGGGACAAGCAACACAGATACGCAGTATTTT
d_call: .; v_call: TRBV4-1; clone_size: .; j_call: TRBJ2-1; cdr3_aa: CASSQELNEQFF; cdr3_nt: TGCGCCAGCAGCCAAGAGCTCAATGAGCAGTTCTTC
d_call: .; v_call: TRBV6-2/TRBV6-3; clone_size: .; j_call: TRBJ2-5; cdr3_aa: CASSYSGTTKETQYF; cdr3_nt: TGTGCCAGCAGTTACTCAGGGACGACAAAAGAGACCCAGTACTTC
d_call: .; v_call: TRBV5-1; clone_size: .; j_call: TRBJ1-1; cdr3_aa: CASSLVAQNTEAFF; cdr3_nt: TGCGCCAGCAGCTTGGTGGCCCAGAACACTGAAGCTTTCTTT
d_call: TRBD1; v_call: TRBV5-1; clone_size: .; j_call: TRBJ2-1; cdr3_aa: CASSLVDRVYNEQFF; cdr3_nt: TGCGCCAGCAGCTTGGTGGACAGGGTCTACAATGAGCAGTTCTTC
d_call: TRBD2; v_call: TRBV19; clone_size: .; j_call: TRBJ2-1; cdr3_aa: CASSIETAGGPAEQFF; cdr3_nt: TGTGCCAGTAGTATAGAGACTGCGGGGGGGCCGGCTGAGCAGTTCTTC
d_call: TRBD2; v_call: TRBV7-2; clone_size: .; j_call: TRBJ2-7; cdr3_aa: CASRNRTSGFHYEQYF; cdr3_nt: TGTGCCAGCAGGAATAGGACTAGCGGATTCCACTACGAGCAGTACTTC
d_call: TRBD1; v_call: TRBV29-1; clone_size: .; j_call: TRBJ2-3; cdr3_aa: CSVSDRDGTDTQYF; cdr3_nt: TGCAGCGTTTCGGACAGGGATGGCACAGATACGCAGTATTTT
d_call: .; v_call: TRBV9; clone_size: .; j_call: TRBJ1-1; cdr3_aa: CASSVGDGTEAFF; cdr3_nt: TGTGCCAGCAGCGTAGGAGATGGGACTGAAGCTTTCTTT
d_call: .; v_call: TRBV12-3/TRBV12-4; clone_size: .; j_call: TRBJ1-2; cdr3_aa: CASSTSPDGYTF; cdr3_nt: TGTGCCAGCAGTACAAGTCCGGATGGCTACACCTTC
d_call: .; v_call: TRBV11-1; clone_size: .; j_call: TRBJ1-1; cdr3_aa: CASSLATQMYEAFF; cdr3_nt: TGTGCCAGCAGCTTAGCGACGCAGATGTATGAAGCTTTCTTT
d_call: .; v_call: TRBV6-1; clone_size: .; j_call: TRBJ1-1; cdr3_aa: CASSEAPQGRVNTEAFF; cdr3_nt: TGTGCCAGCAGTGAAGCTCCTCAGGGCAGGGTGAACACTGAAGCTTTCTTT